These 8 T cell receptor beta chains originate from one sample sequenced in a study of T cell responses to AZD1222 COVID-19 vaccine. The repertoire was sequenced with immunoSEQ multiplex PCR; TCRdb's copy has only in-frame clones and lacks some. Of tens of thousands of clones listed, 87% are singletons. The input for sequencing was peripheral blood, taken on day 0 of AZD1222 vaccination. The receptors here all came from an adult in good health.

V usage is TRBV18 and J usage is TRBJ1-1; the D gene is possibly TRBD1 (6 bases). The V gene lost 2 bases and the J gene lost 2 bases, with 15 bases spanning the gap. Germline CDR1 KGHSH, CDR2 LQKENI. This CDR3 comprises 16 residues. The CDR3 here is CASSPRGMDTNTEAFF. The DNA for the CDR3 is TGTGCCAGCTCACCAAGGGGGATGGATACTAACACTGAAGCTTTCTTT.

A single count supports this clone. The gene calls are TRBV7-9 and TRBJ2-7; no clear D. The CDR3 is made up of 13 amino acids. Deletions cut 3 bases from V and 1 base from J, with 7 bases between. The germline V gene encodes CDR1 SEHNR and CDR2 FQNEAQ (reference sequence). The CDR3 protein is CASSFQPSYEQYF. The CDR3, as DNA: TGTGCCAGCAGCTTCCAGCCTTCCTACGAGCAGTACTTC.

This clone was seen only a few times. J is TRBJ1-2 and V is TRBV19; a weak D match, TRBD1 (5 bases). The germline CDR1 and CDR2 sequences are LNHDA and SQIVND (reference sequence). This CDR3 region has 17 residues. The ends were cut back, 5 bases at V and 2 bases at J, with 21 bases in the middle. The CDR3 DNA is TGTGCCAGTAGTCGGAGTACCCAACTCGGGGACAACTATGGCTACACCTTC. It is translated as CASSRSTQLGDNYGYTF.

V usage is TRBV7-3 and J usage is TRBJ2-1; 8 bases are shared with TRBD2. This CDR3 spans 20 amino acids. After removal of 5 bases from V and 1 base from J, the junction contained 19 bases not matched to a gene. Looked up from germline, CDR1 is SGHTA and CDR2 is FQGTGA. CDR3 nucleotides: TGTGCCAGCAGCGGGGGCCCGGGAGGGCCCCAGCGGGGATCCTACAATGAGCAGTTCTTC. Its translation is CASSGGPGGPQRGSYNEQFF.

This clone was observed a handful of times. The chain employs TRBV3-1 (or the pseudogene TRBV3-2) and TRBJ1-5; unclear D gene. V was cut by 0 bases and J by 7 bases, with 10 bases left in between. From germline, CDR1 is LGHDT and CDR2 YNNKEL (reference sequence). The CDR3 totals 14 residues. CDR3 in DNA: TGTGCCAGCAGCCAAGATCCAAGGTTGCAGCCCCAGCATTTT. This translates into CASSQDPRLQPQHF.

The count of this clone is one. The genes are TRBV2 and TRBJ2-7; TRBD1 matches 10 bases. This CDR3 is 14 amino acids long. The V and J ends lost 4 bases and 10 bases, in that order; junction bases with no gene match: 10. The germline V gene encodes CDR1 SNHLY and CDR2 FYNNEI. The CDR3 DNA reads TGTGCCAGCAGTGGGCCGGGACAGGGGCTTTATCAGTACTTC. The encoded protein is CASSGPGQGLYQYF.

The chain carries TRBV7-8 and TRBJ1-5, with no clear D. Trimming removed 5 bases at V and 3 bases at J, with 11 bases between. The CDR3 runs to 14 residues. Germline CDR1 reads SGHVS; CDR2 reads FQNEAQ. The CDR3 sequence is CASSPSGVNQPQHF. For the CDR3, the DNA is TGTGCCAGCAGCCCCTCCGGGGTCAATCAGCCCCAGCATTTT.

J is TRBJ2-3 and V is TRBV7-9; no firm D call. CDR1 is SEHNR and CDR2 is FQNEAQ in the germline V gene (reference sequence). Trimming took off 2 bases at V and 0 bases at J, with 15 bases between the two ends. The CDR3 contains 17 residues. CDR3 DNA sequence: TGTGCCAGCAGCTTACTCCAAGTGACGGTTAGCACAGATACGCAGTATTTT. Residues: CASSLLQVTVSTDTQYF.